The following is a T cell receptor beta chain sequence with its context. Its antigen is not identified. Germline V gene sequence: CDR1 SGDLS, CDR2 YYNGEE. The CDR3 loop spans 15 amino acids. Trimming stripped 0 bases from V and 2 bases from J, with 12 bases between. Treatment in this sample: some 20 received Ad26.COV2.S at low or high dose, single or two shots; about 5 received placebo; per-sample allocation not given. On day 63 after the first injection, vaccine and placebo recipients gave samples. Boston provided a donor who was an adult aged 18-55 years. As its vector, the vaccine had Ad26, which expressed Wuhan-strain SARS-CoV-2 spike. These data originate in a study of Ad26.COV2.S vaccination and SARS-CoV-2 variants. Study information: The Ad26.COV2.S arm of the COV1001 trial was where the donor was placed.

Using immunoSEQ multiplex PCR, the repertoire was profiled, and TCRdb retains in-frame clones only, with some absent. The sample contains about 440,000 clones, around 88% of which appear only once. General observations from the study: Vaccine recipients posted higher spike-specific TCR breadth than their placebo counterparts.

The sequence derives from a person aged 18-60 years who received the Ad26.COV2.S COVID-19 vaccine or a placebo. The material was peripheral blood, obtained in a trial of Ad26.COV2.S vaccine versus placebo. This chain uses TRBV9 with TRBJ2-7; D is uncertain. This CDR3 reads CASSVGGSPTYEQYF. CDR3 bases: TGTGCCAGCAGCGTAGGAGGTAGCCCTACCTACGAGCAGTACTTC. Variable domain in full (rest from reference TRBV9 and TRBJ2-7): DSGVTQTPKHLITATGQRVTLRCSPRSGDLSVYWYQQSLDQGLQFLIQYYNGEERAKGNILERFSAQQFPDLHSELNLSSLELGDSALYFCASSVGGSPTYEQYFGPGTRLTVT.